One and the same sample provided the 12 T cell receptor beta chains below, sequenced in a study of siplizumab effects on memory and regulatory T cells. A roughly 6-day coculture at 37°C was performed with the mixed lymphocyte reaction cells. Some clones are missing from TCRdb's copy, which holds only in-frame ones; the method was immunoSEQ multiplex PCR. The table includes about 6,600 clones, about a third detected once. These receptors have no identified antigens. Sequencing was performed on CFSE-low (dividing) CD8+ T cells sorted from an allogeneic mixed lymphocyte reaction. The receptors originated from a human donor in good health; the cells came from an allogeneic mixed lymphocyte reaction.

This clone is medium-sized within its sample. The genes are TRBV27 and TRBJ1-2; D is undetermined. Germline CDR1 is MNHEY and CDR2 is SMNVEV (reference sequence). The CDR3 consists of 13 residues. Trimming cost V 3 bases and J 0 bases, with 5 bases left between them. The CDR3 DNA is TGTGCCAGCAGTTTCGGAGCTAACTATGGCTACACCTTC. As protein: CASSFGANYGYTF.

This clone counts as medium-sized. The CDR3 protein is CASSLWSSGSYEQYF. The CDR3 DNA reads as TGTGCCAGCAGCTTATGGTCTAGCGGGAGCTACGAGCAGTACTTC. The J gene is TRBJ2-7, the V gene TRBV11-2, with 10 bases matching TRBD2. There are 15 residues in the CDR3. Germline V gene data show CDR1 as SGHAT and CDR2 as FQNNGV. Trimming cost V 2 bases and J 3 bases; bases outside gene matches: 4.

By frequency in the sample, this clone is medium-sized. The chain carries TRBV20-1 and TRBJ1-2; tentatively, D is TRBD1 (6 bases). Per germline, CDR1 DFQATT and CDR2 SNEGSKA (reference sequence). Trimming stripped 4 bases from V and 7 bases from J, with 10 bases between. CDR3 length: 11 amino acids. The CDR3 sequence: CSANRESGYTF. The CDR3 bases are TGCAGTGCTAACAGGGAGAGTGGCTACACCTTC.

The CDR3: CASSSRNTGELFF. In DNA form, the CDR3 reads TGTGCCAGCAGTTCCCGGAACACCGGGGAGCTGTTTTTT. The chain couples TRBV27 to TRBJ2-2, with D unclear. The V gene's germline CDR1 is MNHEY and CDR2 SMNVEV (reference sequence). This CDR3 spans 13 amino acids. Trimming left V 4 bases short and J 1 base short, with 4 bases between.

The chain combines TRBV28 with TRBJ2-7; D possibly corresponds to TRBD2 (6 bases). V was trimmed by 4 bases and J by 3 bases, leaving 19 bases between them. Germline V gives CDR1 MDHEN, CDR2 SYDVKM. This CDR3 has 16 residues. CDR3 sequence (DNA): TGTGCCAGCAGTTCGGTGTCGGGGGACCATGGCTACGAGCAGTACTTC. Encoded protein: CASSSVSGDHGYEQYF.

The chain uses TRBV19 and TRBJ2-1, with D uncertain. CDR1 LNHDA and CDR2 SQIVND come from the germline V gene (reference sequence). CDR3 length equals 15 residues. V lost 5 bases and J lost 6, with 17 bases in between. The CDR3 loop is CASSDFGPVFNEQFF. The CDR3 bases are TGTGCCAGTAGTGATTTCGGACCTGTGTTCAATGAGCAGTTCTTC.

J is TRBJ2-1 and V is TRBV9, with 8 nucleotides matching TRBD1. Germline V gene sequence: CDR1 SGDLS, CDR2 YYNGEE. The CDR3 extends over 13 amino acids. The V segment lost 4 bases and the J segment 5 bases; nucleotides outside the gene matches: 2. The CDR3 sequence is CASSSGGHNEQFF. CDR3 sequence (DNA): TGTGCCAGCAGCTCAGGGGGCCACAATGAGCAGTTCTTC.

The chain couples TRBV4-1 to TRBJ2-1, with TRBD1 matching over 9 bases. Germline CDR1 reads MGHRA; CDR2 reads YSYEKL. With 4 bases clipped from V and 6 bases from J, the junction kept 10 bases outside the gene matches. This CDR3 is built from 16 residues. CDR3 sequence reads: CASSPYAGTGSNEQFF. The CDR3 nucleotides read TGCGCCAGCAGCCCCTACGCCGGGACAGGGAGCAATGAGCAGTTCTTC.

The V gene is TRBV28, the J gene TRBJ2-5; 7 bases agree with TRBD2. V was clipped by 6 bases and J by 5 bases; unmatched bases: 21. Germline CDR1 MDHEN, CDR2 SYDVKM. This CDR3 is built from 18 residues. The CDR3 protein is CASSAPTPTCWGGETQYF. In nucleotides, the CDR3 is TGTGCCAGCAGCGCACCAACCCCGACGTGCTGGGGGGGGGAGACCCAGTACTTC.

The sample holds a few counts of this clone. This likely reflects a read error, since a far larger clone is one base away. The genes are TRBV5-6 and TRBJ2-7; TRBD1 matches 7 bases. Germline loops: CDR1 SGHDT, CDR2 YYEEEE. The CDR3 is 13 residues long. The ends lost 6 bases at V and 3 bases at J; junction bases unmatched: 6. Here the CDR3 DNA reads TGTGCCAGCACCCGGGGACAGAGCTACGAGCAGTACTTC. Translating it yields CASTRGQSYEQYF.

This clone has just one count. This chain connects TRBV2 to TRBJ1-5; no clear D gene. V lost 3 bases to trimming and J lost 5 bases, with 8 bases between them. Germline loops: CDR1 SNHLY, CDR2 FYNNEI. The CDR3 covers 13 residues. The CDR3 loop is CASSEVVDQPQHF. CDR3 nucleotide sequence: TGTGCCAGCAGTGAGGTGGTGGATCAGCCCCAGCATTTT.

In this sample, this clone turned up a few times. The chain has TRBV27 and TRBJ2-1; tentatively, D is TRBD1 (5 bases). This CDR3 region has 14 residues. V lost 5 bases to trimming and J lost 8 bases, with 16 bases between them. Looked up from germline, CDR1 is MNHEY and CDR2 is SMNVEV (reference sequence). This CDR3 is CASSPYRQGDEQFF. The CDR3 bases are TGTGCCAGCAGTCCTTATAGGCAGGGCGATGAGCAGTTCTTC.